This is a list of T cell receptor beta chains from one sample in a study of shared clonotypes between healthy human individuals. Produced via immunoSEQ multiplex PCR; TCRdb's table is partial and in-frame only. The table shows a few hundred thousand clones, with 70% to 80% occurring only once. Material: PBMCs. The receptors shown here come from a woman in her thirties or forties in good health. Some clones in this sample may be carry-over from other donors' samples. CDR3s leave out the opening cysteine and the closing phenylalanine or tryptophan.

J gene	V gene	CDR3 protein
TRBJ1-2	TRBV4-2	ASSQAGTGNYGYT
TRBJ2-7	TRBV6-6	ASTAGLAGIYEQY
TRBJ2-2	TRBV7-3	ASSFGLAGTGELF
TRBJ2-7	TRBV5-1	ASSNGQGGYEQY
TRBJ1-1	TRBV7-9	AIGVNTEAF
TRBJ2-5	TRBV18	ASSPGLAGGGQETQY
TRBJ2-2	TRBV2	ASSERGAGELF
TRBJ2-7	TRBV18	ASSPPGTSTYEQY
TRBJ1-2	TRBV6-1	ASSDRQENYGYT
TRBJ2-2	TRBV18	ASSPFSGDAGELF
TRBJ1-1	TRBV7-9	ASSLGGGAGARTEAF
TRBJ1-1	TRBV5-1	ASSSLTGFGGAF
TRBJ2-3	TRBV11-3	ASSRGLAGLSTDTQY
TRBJ2-3	TRBV2	ASSVAASGSLTDTQY
TRBJ1-5	TRBV6-4	ASTCDRANNQPQH
TRBJ2-3	TRBV18	ASSPGPSSTDTQY
TRBJ2-7	TRBV30	AWKPRDPLSQQY
TRBJ2-4	TRBV19	ASSTLDGRKNIQY
TRBJ2-1	TRBV15	ATSRGAAHEQF
TRBJ2-1	TRBV7-2	ASSLVSGTTYNEQF
TRBJ2-7	TRBV23-1	ASSQYPPRVADQIYEQY
TRBJ2-1	TRBV11-2	ASSPGGGYNEQF
TRBJ1-5	TRBV6-1	ASRGLQGKNQPQH
TRBJ2-2	TRBV9	ASSARGTGGASGRQGTGELF
TRBJ2-2	TRBV4-1	ASSQWDRGSTGELF
TRBJ2-2	TRBV19	ATRGGPGELF
TRBJ1-2	TRBV28	ASSFQRVGYT
TRBJ2-7	TRBV11-2	ASSSAGYEQY
TRBJ2-7	TRBV5-1	ASSSGTGNEQY
TRBJ2-3	TRBV7-3	ASSLRLAGGSDTQY
TRBJ2-2	TRBV5-1	ASSALGSGELF
TRBJ1-2	TRBV11-3	ASSPELRRYGYT
TRBJ2-5	TRBV7-2	ASSLGAGGTETQY
TRBJ2-7	TRBV10-2	ASSGTSREIYEQY
TRBJ1-1	TRBV28	ASRDGTFSEAF
TRBJ2-5	TRBV2	ASTVQTAEETQY
TRBJ1-1	TRBV30	AWSVPGTGTEAF
TRBJ1-2	TRBV2	ASSVGQLSAYT
TRBJ2-1	TRBV29-1	SVEEGNTYNEQF
TRBJ2-1	TRBV28	ASSLLAGDVNEQF
TRBJ2-7	TRBV7-6	ASSLLAGQSSYEQY
TRBJ2-5	TRBV5-1	ASSLRRAQETQY
TRBJ2-1	TRBV5-1	ASSLEPGSSYNEQF
TRBJ1-3	TRBV7-9	ASSLEGGVFDTIY
TRBJ2-7	TRBV6-5	ASSYGGGYPYEQY
TRBJ2-7	TRBV5-6	ASSFGRAGGEQY
TRBJ2-5	TRBV28	ASSTRVRGQETQY
TRBJ2-1	TRBV4-2	ASSQRLARNEQF
TRBJ1-2	TRBV29-1	SVDFQGADDYT
TRBJ1-6	TRBV5-6	ASSLVAGDSPLH
TRBJ2-2	TRBV11-3	ASSPRNTGELF
TRBJ2-5	TRBV2	ASSEVRVEETQY
TRBJ2-3	TRBV7-9	ASSHKRQISTDTQY
TRBJ2-3	TRBV4-1	ASSRGRSTDTQY
TRBJ2-7	TRBV10-1	ASSDARGQATYEQY
TRBJ2-7	TRBV27	ASSTARTSGRYEQY
TRBJ2-1	TRBV4-3	ASSQLLAGGEQF
TRBJ1-4	TRBV18	ASSPQGLSGNEKLF
TRBJ2-7	TRBV9	ASSAEPGGVSYEQY
TRBJ1-4	TRBV30	AWSRDPNEKLF